This T cell receptor (beta chain) was observed in a study of human T cells and chemical hapten exposure. Trimming cost V 5 bases and J 7 bases, with 12 bases left between them. Germline assignment: CDR1 LGHDT and CDR2 YNNKEL (reference sequence). CDR3 length: 12 residues. MiXCR, applied by TCRdb to the RACE reads, yields one record per CDR3 protein. This repertoire shows approximately 89,000 distinct CDR3 sequences, roughly 10% found once; its top ten account for roughly 2.4%. This clonotype showed up many times. Time point denoted: patch test 2, 6 weeks after DPC sensitization. As to treatment: therapeutic diphenylcyclopropenone sensitization with weekly scalp DPC. Unfractionated whole blood was the source from which total RNA was extracted.

The receptor comes from a woman in her twenties or thirties with alopecia areata. Some clones in this sample may be carry-over from other donors' samples. Source: whole blood, taken in connection with sensitization to the hapten diphenylcyclopropenone (DPC). The gene calls are TRBV3-1 and TRBJ2-7, with D hard to call. The CDR3 nucleotides are TGTGCCAGCAGCGCCCACCTTTGGGAGCAGTACTTC. Translating gives CASSAHLWEQYF.